This entry concerns a single T cell receptor beta chain. Its target is unknown. This entry belongs to a study of T cells after yellow fever vaccination. This CDR3 comprises 16 residues. V was clipped by 5 bases and J by 3 bases, with 20 bases between them. The germline CDR1 and CDR2 sequences are SEHNR and FQNEAQ (reference sequence). One entry per CDR3 protein, called by TCRdb with MiXCR from the 5' RACE reads. The table includes around 400,000 distinct CDR3 sequences, around a tenth detected once. General study points: Overall, a small share of clonotypes was seen in both CD4 and CD8 compartments.

The sequence came from a young man who received the YFV17D yellow fever vaccine. The gene calls are TRBV7-9 and TRBJ2-7; either TRBD1 or TRBD2 may supply D (5 bases each). Sequencing used PBMCs, obtained on the day of the first yellow fever vaccination. CDR3 protein: CASSEGSGLANYEQYF. CDR3 DNA: TGTGCCAGCAGCGAGGGGTCAGGGCTAGCCAACTACGAGCAGTACTTC.